The 21 T cell receptor beta chains in this list originate from one sample, sequenced in a study of identical twins. TCRdb reprocessed the 5' RACE reads via MiXCR and lists one record per CDR3 protein. The data contain a few hundred thousand distinct CDR3 sequences, 9.6% of them singletons. These records were also assigned to another study, of yellow fever vaccine responses in identical twins.

The specimen was PBMCs. These receptors came from a woman in her late teens or twenties in good health.

This clonotype appeared many times. The gene calls are TRBV9 and TRBJ2-1; TRBD2 aligns across 10 bases. Germline lookup yields CDR1 SGDLS and CDR2 YYNGEE. The CDR3 is made up of 15 amino acids. The V gene end was trimmed by 2 bases and the J gene end by 9 bases; junction bases not matched to a gene: 8. This CDR3 is CASSVSLAGAGEQFF. The CDR3 DNA reads TGTGCCAGCAGCGTTTCCCTAGCGGGAGCGGGTGAGCAGTTCTTC.

The chain employs TRBV20-1 and TRBJ2-3, with D possibly matching TRBD2 (5 bases). Germline V gene lookup returns CDR1 DFQATT and CDR2 SNEGSKA (reference sequence). This CDR3 spans 11 amino acids. CDR3 protein: CRAASTDTQYF. The DNA for the CDR3 is TGCCGAGCGGCTAGCACAGATACGCAGTATTTT.

The chain uses TRBV6-5 and TRBJ2-2, with D unresolved. V lost 4 bases to trimming and J lost 0 bases, with 6 bases between them. Germline V gene lookup returns CDR1 MNHEY and CDR2 SVGAGI. CDR3 length: 14 amino acids. CDR3 region: CASSLKTNTGELFF. The CDR3 bases are TGTGCCAGCAGTTTGAAGACGAACACCGGGGAGCTGTTTTTT.

This clonotype has more than one count but fewer than ten. The V and J genes are TRBV11-2 and TRBJ2-7, with D perhaps TRBD1 (6 bases). This CDR3 is 16 amino acids long. The germline V gene has CDR1 SGHAT and CDR2 FQNNGV. Trimming cost V 6 bases and J 0 bases, with 18 bases left between them. In nucleotides, the CDR3 is TGTGCCAGCAGATCCCCCGGGGCAGGGGTCTCCTACGAGCAGTACTTC. Amino acid sequence: CASRSPGAGVSYEQYF. Full variable domain (outside the CDR3, taken from reference TRBV11-2 and TRBJ2-7): EAGVAQSPRYKIIEKRQSVAFWCNPISGHATLYWYQQILGQGPKLLIQFQNNGVVDDSQLPKDRFSAERLKGVDSTLKIQPAKLEDSAVYLCASRSPGAGVSYEQYFGPGTRLTVT.

The V gene is TRBV20-1, the J gene TRBJ2-1, with D possibly TRBD2 on 6 matching bases. The V and J ends lost 2 bases and 2 bases respectively, with 10 bases between them. The germline gives CDR1 DFQATT, CDR2 SNEGSKA (reference sequence). This CDR3 region has 14 residues. The CDR3 region is CSARITGAYNEQFF. The CDR3, as DNA: TGCAGTGCTAGAATAACGGGAGCCTACAATGAGCAGTTCTTC.

This CDR3 reads CSVLYQDRGNGYTF. CDR3 in DNA: TGCAGCGTACTATACCAGGACAGGGGCAATGGCTACACCTTC. J is TRBJ1-2 and V is TRBV29-1; TRBD1 matches at 9 bases. The V gene's germline CDR1 is SQVTM and CDR2 ANQGSEA. CDR3 length equals 14 residues. V lost 6 bases, J lost 6 bases, and 11 bases stayed unmatched.

The chain employs TRBV4-3 and TRBJ2-7, with TRBD2 matching over 9 bases. This CDR3 region has 16 residues. From germline, CDR1 is LGHNA and CDR2 YSLEER. The trim removed 0 bases at V and 6 bases at J, leaving 9 bases unmatched. CDR3 sequence: CASSQEMGLAGSEQYF. DNA of the CDR3: TGCGCCAGCAGCCAAGAAATGGGTCTAGCGGGATCCGAGCAGTACTTC.

The count of this clonotype is one. This rearrangement joins TRBV27 to TRBJ2-2, with a weak D call TRBD1 (5 bases). V lost 1 base, J lost 1 base, and 13 bases lay in between. Germline values: CDR1 MNHEY, CDR2 SMNVEV (reference sequence). This CDR3 has 17 residues. CDR3 nucleotides: TGTGCCAGCAGTTTATTCCTAGACAGATTGAACACCGGGGAGCTGTTTTTT. It codes for CASSLFLDRLNTGELFF.

This clonotype showed up just a few times. This chain links TRBV20-1 with TRBJ2-7, with 9 bases aligning to TRBD1. Germline V CDR1 and CDR2: DFQATT, SNEGSKA (reference sequence). This CDR3 has 16 amino acids. V trimming: 3 bases; J trimming: 5 bases; junction bases outside the gene matches: 14. CDR3 sequence: CSARDPTGQGIDEQYF. CDR3 sequence (DNA): TGCAGTGCTAGGGACCCCACGGGACAGGGTATCGACGAGCAGTACTTC.

The table lists this clonotype with many counts. The chain couples TRBV12-3 or TRBV12-4 to TRBJ1-2, with 8 positions matching TRBD1. This CDR3 contains 14 residues. V lost 5 bases and J lost 4; bases outside the gene matches: 6. Written as DNA, the CDR3 is TGTGCCAGCAGTACACAGGGGGGAGGCTATGGCTACACCTTC. This translates into CASSTQGGGYGYTF.

This clonotype was seen at least ten times. The chain employs TRBV20-1 and TRBJ2-7; no reliable D call. Germline CDR1 reads DFQATT; CDR2 reads SNEGSKA (reference sequence). V lost 3 bases, J lost 4 bases, and 10 bases lay in between. CDR3 length: 12 amino acids. The CDR3 protein is CSARGISYEQYF. CDR3 DNA sequence: TGCAGTGCTAGGGGTATCTCATACGAGCAGTACTTC.

The chain has TRBV5-1 and TRBJ2-3; TRBD2 aligns across 14 bases. CDR1 is SGHRS, CDR2 YFSETQ, per germline. The CDR3 has 19 amino acids. The V segment lost 1 base and the J segment 5 bases; nucleotides outside the gene matches: 12. The CDR3 protein is CASSLSGTSGGRRLDTQYF. CDR3 DNA: TGCGCCAGCAGCTTGTCCGGGACTAGCGGGGGACGCCGGTTAGATACGCAGTATTTT.

The table lists this clonotype with many counts. The chain uses TRBV7-3 and TRBJ2-2; perhaps D is TRBD1 or TRBD2 (6 bases each). Germline CDR1 reads SGHTA; CDR2 reads FQGTGA. Trimming took off 5 bases at V and 7 bases at J, with 14 bases between the two ends. The CDR3 consists of 14 residues. The DNA for the CDR3 is TGTGCCAGCAGCCCCACGGGGGCGATCGGGGAGCTGTTTTTT. It translates to CASSPTGAIGELFF.

The sample holds a few counts of this clonotype. This sequence joins TRBV12-3 or TRBV12-4 and TRBJ1-5; the D is unclear. CDR3 size: 15 residues. V was clipped by 4 bases and J by 0 bases, with 10 bases between them. Here the CDR3 reads CASSWTGNSNQPQHF. The CDR3 region has the DNA TGTGCCAGCAGTTGGACGGGGAATAGCAATCAGCCCCAGCATTTT.

This clonotype was counted only a few times. The chain carries TRBV29-1 and TRBJ2-2; possibly TRBD1 or TRBD2 for D (5 bases each). Trimming shortened V by 0 bases and J by 5 bases, and 10 bases separated the two germline ends. The CDR3 covers 14 residues. From germline, CDR1 is SQVTM and CDR2 ANQGSEA. The CDR3 reads CSVEEGVLTGELFF. CDR3 nucleotide sequence: TGCAGCGTTGAAGAGGGGGTATTAACCGGGGAGCTGTTTTTT.

The chain couples TRBV14 to TRBJ1-3; 7 bases are shared with TRBD1. The CDR3 contains 15 residues. Germline assignment: CDR1 SGHDN and CDR2 FVKESK. V gave up 3 bases and J gave up 0 bases; unmatched junction bases: 2. The CDR3 is CASSQRQGSGNTIYF. CDR3 sequence (DNA): TGTGCCAGCAGCCAGAGACAGGGCTCTGGAAACACCATATATTTT.

This clonotype was observed at least ten times. The chain combines TRBV5-1 with TRBJ2-3; TRBD2 aligns across 10 bases. Germline lookup yields CDR1 SGHRS and CDR2 YFSETQ. V dropped 2 bases and J dropped 2; count of bases not matched to a gene: 5. This CDR3 is built from 16 residues. The CDR3 loop reads CASSLKLAGDTDTQYF. Here the CDR3 DNA reads TGCGCCAGCAGCTTAAAGCTAGCGGGGGACACAGATACGCAGTATTTT.

The chain carries TRBV20-1 and TRBJ2-6; 10 positions match TRBD1. Germline lookup yields CDR1 DFQATT and CDR2 SNEGSKA (reference sequence). V lost 5 bases to trimming and J lost 2 bases; unmatched junction nucleotides: 18. CDR3 size: 20 residues. CDR3 sequence (DNA): TGCAGTGCTTCCCCCCGGGACAGGGGCCGCGGTATCGCTGGGGCCAACGTCCTGACTTTC. Protein product: CSASPRDRGRGIAGANVLTF.

This chain links TRBV7-9 with TRBJ1-4; D is unclear. This CDR3 region has 14 residues. Germline lookup yields CDR1 SEHNR and CDR2 FQNEAQ (reference sequence). V was trimmed by 4 bases and J by 0 bases, leaving 6 bases between them. The CDR3 nucleotides are TGTGCCAGCAGCTCGCAGACAACTAATGAAAAACTGTTTTTT. This encodes CASSSQTTNEKLFF.

At least ten counts were recorded for this clonotype. The chain couples TRBV2 to TRBJ1-6; no clear D. Trimming shortened V by 0 bases and J by 7 bases, and 10 bases separated the two germline ends. This CDR3 contains 15 residues. Germline V gene data show CDR1 as SNHLY and CDR2 as FYNNEI. The CDR3 region has the DNA TGTGCCAGCAGTGAAGCAATCCCTCCCAATTCACCCCTCCACTTT. Its protein product is CASSEAIPPNSPLHF.

This clonotype was seen more than once but under ten times. The chain joins TRBV14 to TRBJ2-1; maybe TRBD2 (7 bases). CDR1 and CDR2 (germline): SGHDN, FVKESK. Trimming removed 0 bases at V and 4 bases at J, with 19 bases between. The CDR3 sequence is 18 residues long. CDR3 amino acids: CASSQDSGGGGPYNEQFF. The CDR3 DNA reads as TGTGCCAGCAGCCAAGATTCCGGAGGCGGGGGCCCATACAATGAGCAGTTCTTC.